This T cell receptor beta chain was sequenced for a study of shared clonotypes between healthy human individuals. Study overall: Aged 18 to 49, the donors were two women and three men.

Germline CDR1 MNHEY, CDR2 SVGAGI. The CDR3 spans 14 residues. J gave up 5 bases and V 6 bases, and 7 bases lay outside the gene matches. Method: immunoSEQ multiplex PCR; TCRdb's copy keeps in-frame clones and lacks some. Among more than 900,000 clones, roughly 74% were seen once, and the ten largest hold more than 0.55%. The sample taken for sequencing was memory CD4+ T cells from PBMCs. Subset specified: CD45RA-negative fraction. This sequence was found in a man aged 18-30 years in good health. Some clones in this sample may be carry-over from other donors' samples. V and J are TRBV6-5 and TRBJ2-5; 9 nucleotides align to TRBD1. CDR3 loop: CASRKGQGGETQYF. CDR3 DNA: TGTGCCAGCAGGAAGGGACAGGGTGGGGAGACCCAGTACTTC.